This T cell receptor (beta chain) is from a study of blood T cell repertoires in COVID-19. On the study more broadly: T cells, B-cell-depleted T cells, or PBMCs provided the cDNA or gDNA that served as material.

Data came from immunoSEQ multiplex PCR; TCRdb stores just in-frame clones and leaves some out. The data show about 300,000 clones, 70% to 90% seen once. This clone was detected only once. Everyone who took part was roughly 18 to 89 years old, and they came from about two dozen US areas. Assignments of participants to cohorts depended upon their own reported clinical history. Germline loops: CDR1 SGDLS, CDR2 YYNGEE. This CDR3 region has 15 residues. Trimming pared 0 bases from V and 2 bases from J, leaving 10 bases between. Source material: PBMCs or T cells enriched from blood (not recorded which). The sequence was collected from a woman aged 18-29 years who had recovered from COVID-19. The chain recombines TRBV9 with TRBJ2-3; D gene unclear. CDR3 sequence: CASSVAPVLTDTQYF. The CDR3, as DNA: TGTGCCAGCAGCGTAGCCCCCGTCCTCACAGATACGCAGTATTTT.